These T cell receptor beta chains were read from a single sample in a study of blood T cell repertoires in COVID-19. Assay used: immunoSEQ multiplex PCR; TCRdb lists only in-frame clones, some missing. The sample has about 140,000 clones, 84% seen once. The sample was peripheral blood. The receptors derive from a woman aged 60-75 years with acute or convalescent COVID-19. CDR3s include the opening cysteine and the closing phenylalanine or tryptophan. The D gene is left open where the match is weak. Rows may omit the clone size; those that give it use once, few, many or a size class.

cdr3_length j_call d_call v_call clone_size cdr3_aa cdr3_nt
15 TRBJ2-3 TRBD2 TRBV6-4 . CASSPSGITTDTQYF TGTGCCAGCAGTCCAAGCGGGATCACCACAGATACGCAGTATTTT
15 TRBJ1-1 . TRBV19 . CASSIHPGVTTEAFF TGTGCCAGTAGTATTCACCCAGGCGTGACCACTGAAGCTTTCTTT
15 TRBJ1-4 . TRBV11-1 few CASSLSDSTNEKLFF TGTGCCAGCAGCTTATCGGACTCAACTAATGAAAAACTGTTTTTT
13 TRBJ1-2 . TRBV11-2 . CASSLSTAYGYTF TGTGCCAGCAGCTTATCGACAGCCTATGGCTACACCTTC
15 TRBJ1-4 TRBD1 TRBV6-6 . CASSSSGTVGEKLFF TGTGCCAGCAGTTCCTCCGGGACAGTCGGCGAAAAACTGTTTTTT
16 TRBJ2-3 . TRBV2 . CASSLTELEGQDTQYF TGTGCCAGCAGCCTCACCGAGTTGGAGGGCCAAGATACGCAGTATTTT
15 TRBJ1-5 TRBD1 TRBV10-3 . CATEEGRTGPQPQHF TGTGCCACCGAAGAGGGAAGGACAGGCCCACAGCCCCAGCATTTT
17 TRBJ2-1 . TRBV6-2/TRBV6-3 . CASRYRDSKLPHNEQFF TGTGCCAGCAGATACCGGGACTCGAAGCTCCCTCACAATGAGCAGTTCTTC
16 TRBJ1-4 . TRBV7-6 . CASSPLGGARREKLFF TGTGCCAGCAGCCCGCTAGGGGGGGCCCGGAGGGAAAAACTGTTTTTT
14 TRBJ1-2 TRBD1 TRBV5-4 . CASSIQGLRYGYTF TGTGCCAGCAGCATACAGGGGTTGCGCTATGGCTACACCTTC
15 TRBJ1-2 TRBD1 TRBV27 . CASSLSAGGSYGYTF TGTGCCAGCAGTTTATCGGCAGGGGGCAGCTATGGCTACACCTTC
13 TRBJ1-5 . TRBV10-2 once CASRVGAGQPQHF TGCGCCAGCAGGGTGGGGGCTGGACAGCCCCAGCATTTT
16 TRBJ1-1 . TRBV7-6 . CASSLRTEGMNTEAFF TGTGCCAGCAGCTTAAGGACAGAAGGAATGAACACTGAAGCTTTCTTT
13 TRBJ2-7 . TRBV28 . CASTLDTSYEQYF TGTGCCAGCACCCTGGACACCTCCTACGAGCAGTACTTC
15 TRBJ1-4 . TRBV6-1 . CASSEISGVNEKLFF TGTGCCAGCAGTGAAATTAGCGGGGTTAATGAAAAACTGTTTTTT
15 TRBJ1-5 TRBD1 TRBV7-2 . CASSWTGAENQPQHF TGTGCCAGCAGTTGGACAGGCGCCGAAAATCAGCCCCAGCATTTT
16 TRBJ1-2 TRBD1 TRBV2 . CASIRDRTLSNYGYTF TGTGCCAGCATTCGGGACAGGACTCTCTCTAACTATGGCTACACCTTC
14 TRBJ2-2 . TRBV4-3 few CASSLQDNTGELFF TGCGCCAGCAGCTTACAGGACAACACCGGGGAGCTGTTTTTT
13 TRBJ2-7 . TRBV28 . CASSPIQGDEQYF TGTGCCAGCAGCCCAATACAGGGTGACGAGCAGTACTTC
12 TRBJ2-4 . TRBV19 . CASSIGAGIQYF TGTGCCAGTAGTATCGGAGCGGGCATTCAGTACTTC
18 TRBJ2-1 TRBD2 TRBV6-1 few CASSGPSPTSGSYNEQFF TGTGCCAGCAGTGGACCCTCCCCAACTAGCGGGAGTTACAATGAGCAGTTCTTC
16 TRBJ1-2 TRBD1 TRBV4-1 . CASSQDQTGGYYGYTF TGCGCCAGCAGCCAGGACCAGACAGGGGGCTACTATGGCTACACCTTC
15 TRBJ2-1 TRBD2 TRBV6-5 few CASSYAASGSYEQFF TGTGCCAGCAGTTACGCGGCTAGCGGGAGTTATGAGCAGTTCTTC
13 TRBJ2-7 . TRBV27 . CASSWGPTTEQYF TGTGCCAGCAGCTGGGGCCCCACCACCGAGCAGTACTTC
15 TRBJ2-7 TRBD2 TRBV6-6 . CASSARGGQSYEQYF TGTGCCAGCAGTGCTCGGGGGGGACAATCCTACGAGCAGTACTTC
13 TRBJ2-7 TRBD2 TRBV29-1 . CSVAGGSPHEQYF TGCAGCGTTGCGGGCGGGAGTCCTCACGAGCAGTACTTC
16 TRBJ2-2 . TRBV25-1 . CASSELDRSNTGELFF TGTGCCAGCAGTGAATTAGACAGATCGAACACCGGGGAGCTGTTTTTT
15 TRBJ2-1 . TRBV1 . CTSSLCGKTYNEQFF TGCACCAGCAGCCTTTGCGGGAAGACCTACAATGAGCAGTTCTTC
15 TRBJ2-7 TRBD1 TRBV7-7 . CASSSTGTGTYEQYF TGTGCTAGCAGCTCGACCGGGACAGGAACCTACGAGCAGTACTTC
15 TRBJ2-3 . TRBV7-3 . CASSQVGGSTDTQYF TGTGCCAGCAGCCAAGTCGGGGGTAGCACAGATACGCAGTATTTT
16 TRBJ2-5 TRBD2 TRBV5-1 . CASSLWTSGSPETQYF TGCGCCAGCAGCTTATGGACTAGCGGCTCTCCAGAGACCCAGTACTTC
13 TRBJ2-7 TRBD2 TRBV6-4 . CASSGTSGTEQYF TGTGCCAGCAGTGGGACTAGCGGGACCGAGCAGTACTTC
17 TRBJ1-1 TRBD1 TRBV11-2 . CASSITPGQGINTEAFF TGTGCCAGCAGCATAACGCCGGGACAGGGTATCAACACTGAAGCTTTCTTT
13 TRBJ2-5 TRBD1 TRBV7-7 . CASSGQGKETQYF TGTGCCAGCAGCGGACAGGGTAAAGAGACCCAGTACTTC
14 TRBJ1-1 . TRBV19 . CASSIGTPNTEAFF TGTGCCAGTAGTATAGGGACACCGAACACTGAAGCTTTCTTT
21 TRBJ2-6 . TRBV23-1 . CASSQSSKHMMKSSGANVLTF TGCGCCAGCAGTCAATCATCGAAACACATGATGAAAAGCTCTGGGGCCAACGTCCTGACTTTC
13 TRBJ1-2 . TRBV28 . CASSYGQDYGYTF TGTGCCAGCAGCTACGGACAAGACTATGGCTACACCTTC
13 TRBJ2-1 . TRBV9 few CASSVAGYNEQFF TGTGCCAGCAGCGTAGCGGGCTACAATGAGCAGTTCTTC
15 TRBJ2-3 . TRBV20-1 . CSVSQGTSGTDTQYF TGCAGTGTTAGTCAGGGGACGTCCGGCACAGATACGCAGTATTTT
12 TRBJ1-2 . TRBV2 . CASTLRQDRSNF TGTGCCAGCACTTTACGACAGGACCGCAGCAACTTC
14 TRBJ1-2 . TRBV19 . CASSNLRRVLGYTF TGTGCCAGTAGTAATTTGAGGAGGGTTCTTGGCTACACCTTC
13 TRBJ1-1 . TRBV2 . CASSGQGLTEAFF TGTGCCAGCAGTGGGCAGGGATTAACTGAAGCTTTCTTT
13 TRBJ1-2 TRBD1 TRBV30 . CAWNPGQGAGYTF TGTGCCTGGAATCCAGGACAGGGGGCCGGCTACACCTTC
15 TRBJ2-2 . TRBV28 once CASRAAGPNTGELFF TGTGCCAGCAGGGCAGCAGGGCCGAACACCGGGGAGCTGTTTTTT